The sequence of this T cell receptor (beta chain) was determined in a study of blood T cell repertoires in COVID-19. V lost 6 bases and J lost 2; bases outside the gene matches: 10. This CDR3 is built from 16 residues. Germline CDR1 and CDR2: KGHSH and LQKENI. Participants' own reports of clinical history determined their cohort assignment. In the original workflow: Reference gene primer amplification gave estimated nucleated cell counts. Using immunoSEQ multiplex PCR, the repertoire was profiled, and TCRdb retains in-frame clones only, with some absent. V and J calls and clone size follow that table, whereas D and trimming were derived from the DNA. The sample has 150,000 to 200,000 clones; 82% are singletons. This clone was observed a few times.

This chain links TRBV18 with TRBJ1-5; 7 bases are shared with TRBD1. The sequenced sample was PBMCs or T cells enriched from blood (not recorded which). The sequence came from a woman aged 60-70 years with acute COVID-19. DNA of the CDR3: TGTGCCAGCTCTAGTGAGAGGACAGGTGGCAATCAGCCCCAGCATTTT. This gives the protein CASSSERTGGNQPQHF.